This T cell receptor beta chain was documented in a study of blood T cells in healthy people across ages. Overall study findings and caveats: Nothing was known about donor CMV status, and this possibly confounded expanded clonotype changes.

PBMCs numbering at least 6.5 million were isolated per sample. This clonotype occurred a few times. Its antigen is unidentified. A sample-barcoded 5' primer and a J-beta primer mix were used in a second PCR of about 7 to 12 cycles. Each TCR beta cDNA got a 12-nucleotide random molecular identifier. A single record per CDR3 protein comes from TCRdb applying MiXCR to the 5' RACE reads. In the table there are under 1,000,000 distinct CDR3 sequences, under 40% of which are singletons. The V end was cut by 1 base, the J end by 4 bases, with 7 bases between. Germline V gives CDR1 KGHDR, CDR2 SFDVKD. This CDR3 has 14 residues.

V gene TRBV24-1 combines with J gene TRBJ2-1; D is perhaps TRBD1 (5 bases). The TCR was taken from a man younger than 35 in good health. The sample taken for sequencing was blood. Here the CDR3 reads CATSDLGAYNEQFF. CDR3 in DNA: TGTGCCACCAGTGATTTAGGGGCTTACAATGAGCAGTTCTTC.